This TCR beta chain was retrieved from a study of identifying expanded T cells in peripheral blood (dated by TCRdb to between 2018 and 2021). General notes on the study: Four technical replicates, made by sequencing separate aliquots from the same pool of genomic DNA, were compared pairwise.

The CDR3, cysteine through phenylalanine, is 15 amino acids long. Only the CDR3 DNA is retained, 45 bases long and in frame from the first base. Trimming at the junction amounts to 1 base on V and 6 bases on J, and the germline ends lie 13 bases apart. The germline V gene gives CDR1 as KGHSH and CDR2 as LQKENI. TCRbeta CDR3 regions were profiled by bias-controlled multiplex PCR amplification of genomic DNA with the immunoSEQ Assay. Concerning the study's data processing: The absolute abundance of each unique TCRbeta CDR3 region was quantified after sequences were collapsed and filtered. Differential abundance was tested with a binomial (Fisher-equivalent) model and with a beta-binomial model adding time-dependent variance fitted from healthy donors. Clones with fewer than 5 combined templates were removed, and differential abundance was called for clones with a Benjamini-Hochberg FDR below 0.01. The form v = (b*log(k)+a)^2 was used to model beta-binomial variance as a function of total template count across the two samples. The clones in this table, taken by TCRdb from immuneACCESS, are in-frame only. Not every clone is retained; where verified, under half of the shortfall comes from an unresolved V gene, and the cause of the rest is unknown. Clone size and V and J calls were adopted from that table, with D and trimming inferred from the DNA. The sample table contains about 100,000 clones; only one count was recorded for around 89% of them. The ten largest clones capture about 17% of the sample.

No immune events, such as infections, were documented for the healthy donors during the collection period. Healthy-donor blood repertoires served as a training cohort to calibrate time-dependent variance in a beta-binomial model of T-cell clone differential abundance. The training cohort was composed of roughly ten healthy donors, 3 female and 7 male. On average the donors were about 40 years old, and their ages spanned 29 to 64 years. Whole blood was collected from each healthy donor at three time points spaced around two weeks apart and obtained from a commercial supplier. For immunosequencing, genomic DNA was extracted from whole blood that had not been sorted. This clone has just a few counts. No cognate antigen has been identified for it. Per-base quality was not reported, and no clone a single base away is much larger than it. The investigation overall reported the following: The authors expected that biological variance in healthy repertoires might rise further over much longer intervals, such as months to years. In all healthy donors, the variance in clone template counts between samples taken roughly 14 days apart rose significantly as total template count increased. The binomial model flagged about 1.2 differentially abundant clones between technical replicates, compared with about 16.4 over about two weeks and 19 over around 4 weeks. Both the number of clones called differentially abundant and the false-positive rate were significantly reduced by the beta-binomial model across all healthy-donor time intervals.

The clonotype originates from a person between 18 and 75 years old in good health. The specimen was blood. The chain couples TRBV18 to TRBJ1-5; the D gene cannot be resolved reliably. The DNA sequence follows: TGTGCCAGCTCACCACTAGAGGAACGGGGTCAGCCCCAGCATTTT. The encoded protein is CASSPLEERGQPQHF.